Listed below are T cell receptor beta chains from one sample, sequenced in a study of OX40 agonist ivuxolimab in advanced cancers. Assay: immunoSEQ multiplex PCR; the TCRdb copy retains only in-frame clones and omits some. The sample records thousands of clones, 60% to 85% being singletons. This specimen was CD4+ or CD8+ T cells sorted from blood, taken in a trial of the OX40 agonist ivuxolimab. The receptors here all came from an adult with an advanced solid tumor such as melanoma, head and neck, liver or kidney cancer. CDR3s include the opening cysteine and the closing phenylalanine or tryptophan.

J: TRBJ2-7
V: TRBV7-9
CDR3: CASSLGGQSSYEQYF

J: TRBJ1-1
V: TRBV7-9
CDR3: CASSISPGGGMNTEAFF

J: TRBJ2-1
V: TRBV7-9
CDR3: CASSPSGGRFYNEQFF

J: TRBJ2-4
V: TRBV5-5
CDR3: CASSLTGGQNIQYF

J: TRBJ1-2
V: TRBV27
CDR3: CASRLGQGNGYTF

J: TRBJ1-5
V: TRBV21-1
CDR3: CASSKKLGRAGNQPQHF

J: TRBJ1-5
V: TRBV10-3
CDR3: CAISTQGASGQPQHF

J: TRBJ2-7
V: TRBV4-1
CDR3: CASSQENRGMYEQYF

J: TRBJ1-2
V: TRBV11-3
CDR3: CASSQAGTGKGYGYTF

J: TRBJ2-5
V: TRBV4-1
CDR3: CASSQARGRETQYF

J: TRBJ2-3
V: TRBV9
CDR3: CASSPSGSSDTQYF

J: TRBJ2-1
V: TRBV4-3
CDR3: CASSPGTAFSSYNEQFF

J: TRBJ2-7
V: TRBV18
CDR3: CASSQGQGNYYEQYF

J: TRBJ2-7
V: TRBV4-1
CDR3: CASSQEGPPRPYEQYF

J: TRBJ2-1
V: TRBV5-4
CDR3: CASSPRTSGAEQFF

J: TRBJ2-1
V: TRBV13
CDR3: CASSPTSGSIYNEQFF

J: TRBJ2-1
V: TRBV7-8
CDR3: CASSLARRGSYNEQFF

J: TRBJ1-2
V: TRBV5-5
CDR3: CASSLLVRDYGYTF

J: TRBJ1-2
V: TRBV7-9
CDR3: CASSPTGQNYGYTF

J: TRBJ1-5
V: TRBV6-1
CDR3: CASSENQPQHF

J: TRBJ2-1
V: TRBV27
CDR3: CASSLWDGANEQFF

J: TRBJ2-1
V: TRBV9
CDR3: CASSDSTSGSSYNEQFF

J: TRBJ1-2
V: TRBV5-6
CDR3: CASSLLIGQGIYGYTF

J: TRBJ2-3
V: TRBV6-1
CDR3: CASSDLGQSTDTQYF

J: TRBJ2-7
V: TRBV7-9
CDR3: CASSLAGGPSSYEQYF

J: TRBJ2-5
V: TRBV27
CDR3: CASKEDRGVETQYF

J: TRBJ1-6
V: TRBV19
CDR3: CASSIGGAGLAPLHF

J: TRBJ2-7
V: TRBV28
CDR3: CASSFPPDRGGEYF

J: TRBJ2-1
V: TRBV27
CDR3: CASSLESSAYNEQFF

J: TRBJ1-1
V: TRBV7-9
CDR3: CASSSNPNTEAFF

J: TRBJ1-2
V: TRBV14
CDR3: CASSQRTGGSGYTF

J: TRBJ2-3
V: TRBV9
CDR3: CASSVGEDPDTQYF

J: TRBJ1-1
V: TRBV4-3
CDR3: CASSQERGVNTEAFF

J: TRBJ2-2
V: TRBV9
CDR3: CASNSGGTGTGELFF

J: TRBJ1-3
V: TRBV29-1
CDR3: CSVEDEGFSGNTIYF

J: TRBJ2-2
V: TRBV9
CDR3: CASSVAAYPGLADTGELFF

J: TRBJ2-1
V: TRBV7-9
CDR3: CASRPGTASSYNEQFF

J: TRBJ1-1
V: TRBV27
CDR3: CASSFGGPRAEAFF

J: TRBJ1-2
V: TRBV10-3
CDR3: CAISGQGSYGYTF

J: TRBJ1-2
V: TRBV4-3
CDR3: CASSQTPAASNGYTF

J: TRBJ2-1
V: TRBV7-9
CDR3: CASSLAFRDRENNEQFF

J: TRBJ2-1
V: TRBV13
CDR3: CASSLWGEAGGPVNEQFF